This T cell receptor (beta chain) was sequenced for a study of PD-1 blockade in classical Hodgkin lymphoma. The repertoire was sequenced with immunoSEQ multiplex PCR; TCRdb's copy has only in-frame clones and lacks some. Counted here are tens of thousands of clones, around 76% occurring once; the ten biggest clones make up roughly 12%. Documented time point: cycle 4 day 1 (C4D1), after five to seven weeks of nivolumab. Each patient relapsed following autologous stem cell transplantation, and prior brentuximab vedotin exposure differed. Germline V CDR1 and CDR2: GTSNPN, SVGIG (reference sequence). The CDR3 runs to 17 residues. V trimming: 0 bases; J trimming: 4 bases; junction bases outside the gene matches: 11.

Sequencing used peripheral blood mononuclear cells (PBMCs), obtained before the fourth cycle of nivolumab. The clonotype originates from a human donor with classical Hodgkin lymphoma. J is TRBJ1-4 and V is TRBV30, with 7 bases fitting TRBD1. The CDR3 bases are TGTGCCTGGAGTGTCGCCCGGGTTGGGACAGTTAATGAAAAACTGTTTTTT. Its protein is CAWSVARVGTVNEKLFF.